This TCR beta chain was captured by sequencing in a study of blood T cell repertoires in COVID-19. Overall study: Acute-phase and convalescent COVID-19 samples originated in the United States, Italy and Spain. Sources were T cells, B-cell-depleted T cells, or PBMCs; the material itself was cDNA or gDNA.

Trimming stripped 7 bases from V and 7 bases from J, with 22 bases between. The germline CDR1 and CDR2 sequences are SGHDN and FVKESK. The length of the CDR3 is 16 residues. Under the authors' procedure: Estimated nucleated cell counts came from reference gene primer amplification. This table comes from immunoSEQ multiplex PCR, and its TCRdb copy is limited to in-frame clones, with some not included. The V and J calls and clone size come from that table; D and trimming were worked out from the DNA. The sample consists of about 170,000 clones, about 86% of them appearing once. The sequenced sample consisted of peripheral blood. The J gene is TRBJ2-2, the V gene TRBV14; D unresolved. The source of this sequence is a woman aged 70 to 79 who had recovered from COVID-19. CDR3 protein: CASNLGGPPRGGELFF. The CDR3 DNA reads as TGTGCCAGCAACCTCGGCGGCCCACCGCGCGGCGGGGAGCTGTTTTTT. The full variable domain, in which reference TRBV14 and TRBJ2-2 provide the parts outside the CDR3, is EAGVTQFPSHSVIEKGQTVTLRCDPISGHDNLYWYRRVMGKEIKFLLHFVKESKQDESGMPNNRFLAERTGGTYSTLKVQPAELEDSGVYFCASNLGGPPRGGELFFGEGSRLTVL.